This T cell receptor (beta chain) was recorded in a study of Graves' ophthalmopathy and Graves' hyperthyroidism. CDR3 regions of TCR beta were amplified from RNA transcripts. The first-round RT-PCR employed HTBI primers together with the Qiagen OneStep RT-PCR kit. A multiplex PCR was then performed as the second round. TCRdb analysed the multiplex PCR reads with MiXCR anew, one entry per CDR3 protein. The sample has around 1,200,000 distinct CDR3 sequences, 35% to 45% seen once. With regard to this clonotype: Its antigen is unidentified.

In germline, CDR1 is SGHTA, CDR2 FQGNSA. The CDR3 loop spans 17 amino acids. V trimming: 9 bases; J trimming: 0 bases; junction bases outside the gene matches: 7. Findings and limits, study-wide: Ophthalmopathy and stable hyperthyroidism were discriminated by a 13-signature model, with about 90% sensitivity and approximately 78% specificity. Most expanded thyroid clonotypes above 0.001 frequency also appeared in blood.

Excluded: other autoimmune disease, uncontrolled infection, pregnancy or lactation. J is TRBJ2-6 and V is TRBV7-2; 11 positions match TRBD2. The clonotype originates from an adult man with Graves' hyperthyroidism. The sequenced sample consisted of peripheral blood or thyroid tissue (not recorded which). CDR3 region: CARLAGGPISGANVLTF. CDR3 DNA: TGTGCCAGATTAGCGGGAGGGCCCATCTCTGGGGCCAACGTCCTGACTTTC.